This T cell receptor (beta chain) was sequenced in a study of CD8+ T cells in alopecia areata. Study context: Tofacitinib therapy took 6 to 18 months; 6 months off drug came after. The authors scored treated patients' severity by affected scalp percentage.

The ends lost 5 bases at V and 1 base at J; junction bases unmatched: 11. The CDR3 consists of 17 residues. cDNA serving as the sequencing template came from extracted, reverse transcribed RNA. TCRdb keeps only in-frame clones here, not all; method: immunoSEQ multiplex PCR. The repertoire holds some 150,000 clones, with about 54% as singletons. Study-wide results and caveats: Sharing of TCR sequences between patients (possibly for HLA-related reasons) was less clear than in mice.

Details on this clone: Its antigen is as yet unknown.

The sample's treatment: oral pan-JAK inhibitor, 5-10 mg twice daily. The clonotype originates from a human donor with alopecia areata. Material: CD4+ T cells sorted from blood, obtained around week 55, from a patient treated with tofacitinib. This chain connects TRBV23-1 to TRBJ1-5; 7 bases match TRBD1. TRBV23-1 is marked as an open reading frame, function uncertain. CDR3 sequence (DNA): TGCGCCAGCAGTGATAACGGGACAGTAGAAAGCAATCAGCCCCAGCATTTT. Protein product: CASSDNGTVESNQPQHF.